This entry concerns a single T cell receptor beta chain. This sample was taken from a study of blood T cell repertoires in COVID-19. Background on the study: COVID-19 samples from acute and convalescent phases originated in the United States, Italy and Spain. T cells, B-cell-depleted T cells, or PBMCs supplied cDNA or gDNA.

The CDR3 extends over 15 amino acids. Germline assignment: CDR1 SGHKS and CDR2 YYEKEE (reference sequence). Trimming cost V 0 bases and J 11 bases; bases outside gene matches: 10. This table comes from immunoSEQ multiplex PCR, and its TCRdb copy is limited to in-frame clones, with some not included. This table holds 70,000 to 80,000 clones, roughly nine tenths found once. The source of this sequence is a man older than 75 in a cohort sampled during active COVID-19. This chain connects TRBV5-5 to TRBJ2-2, with 7 bases that match TRBD1. The sequenced material came from peripheral blood. The CDR3: CASSLGYRGAFELFF. CDR3 bases: TGTGCCAGCAGCTTGGGCTACAGGGGTGCGTTTGAGCTGTTTTTT. The full variable domain, rest sourced from reference TRBV5-5 and TRBJ2-2, is DAGVTQSPTHLIKTRGQQVTLRCSPISGHKSVSWYQQVLGQGPQFIFQYYEKEERGRGNFPDRFSARQFPNYSSELNVNALLLGDSALYLCASSLGYRGAFELFFGEGSRLTVL.